This T cell receptor beta chain was sequenced for a study of blood T cell repertoires in COVID-19. About the study: In each case, the material was cDNA or gDNA derived from T cells, B-cell-depleted T cells, or PBMCs.

There are a few counts of this clone. The CDR3 covers 11 residues. The V end was cut by 4 bases, the J end by 4 bases, with 6 bases between. Germline loops: CDR1 SGHNT, CDR2 YYREEE (reference sequence). The age range of participants was about 18 to 100 years, with residence in approximately 25 US areas. Assay used: immunoSEQ multiplex PCR; TCRdb lists only in-frame clones, some missing. This table holds under 300,000 clones, around 87% found once. The clonotype was recovered from a woman aged 45-65 years who had recovered from COVID-19. V usage is TRBV5-4 and J usage is TRBJ2-7; no clear D. Sequenced: PBMCs or T cells enriched from blood (not recorded which). The CDR3 loop reads CASSRGYEQYF. The CDR3 nucleotides read TGTGCCAGCAGCCGAGGATACGAGCAGTACTTC.